A single sample is the source of the 7 T cell receptor beta chains below, sequenced in a study of blood T cell repertoires in COVID-19. Some clones are missing from TCRdb's copy, which holds only in-frame ones; the method was immunoSEQ multiplex PCR. Of about 220,000 clones in the sample, around 83% were seen once. The sequenced material came from peripheral blood. The receptors shown here come from a woman in her seventies with COVID-19, enrolled during active disease.

V gene TRBV2 combines with J gene TRBJ2-7, with TRBD1 matching over 9 bases. V dropped 6 bases and J dropped 3; count of bases not matched to a gene: 6. From germline, CDR1 is SNHLY and CDR2 FYNNEI. This CDR3 is built from 14 residues. The CDR3 reads CASSRDRAFYEQYF. The CDR3 coding sequence is TGTGCCAGCAGCCGGGACAGGGCCTTCTACGAGCAGTACTTC.

The V call is TRBV4-1, the J call TRBJ1-6; TRBD1 matches at 9 bases. V lost 2 bases and J lost 11; bases outside the gene matches: 7. This CDR3 region has 15 residues. CDR1 is MGHRA, CDR2 YSYEKL, per germline. CDR3 nucleotides: TGCGCCAGCAGCCAACAGGACAGGGGATCGACACCCCTCCACTTT. Translation gives CASSQQDRGSTPLHF.

The chain uses TRBV9 and TRBJ1-5; 9 positions agree with TRBD1. The CDR3 consists of 16 residues. V lost 3 bases to trimming and J lost 6 bases; unmatched junction nucleotides: 10. Germline V CDR1 and CDR2: SGDLS, YYNGEE. CDR3 bases: TGTGCCAGCAGCGAGGGGACAGGGAGAAGGGGTCAGCCCCAGCATTTT. Translated, it gives CASSEGTGRRGQPQHF.

The chain uses TRBV5-4 and TRBJ2-5; 10 bases map to TRBD1. CDR1 and CDR2 (germline): SGHNT, YYREEE (reference sequence). The CDR3 has 19 amino acids. V shed 4 bases, J shed 7 bases, and the junction held 22 bases outside the gene matches. CDR3 loop: CASSDRTGGPIAQPWTQYF. The CDR3 bases are TGTGCCAGCAGCGACCGGACAGGGGGACCTATAGCTCAACCGTGGACCCAGTACTTC.

The chain has TRBV7-9 and TRBJ1-3, with 7 bases lining up with TRBD1. The CDR3 contains 16 residues. Germline lookup yields CDR1 SEHNR and CDR2 FQNEAQ (reference sequence). Losses at the gene ends were 5 bases for V and 0 bases for J; bases not matched to a gene: 7. CDR3 DNA sequence: TGTGCCAGCAGCCCGCGGGACAGACACTCTGGAAACACCATATATTTT. This sequence encodes CASSPRDRHSGNTIYF.

The chain is built from TRBV7-2 and TRBJ2-6; D is perhaps TRBD1 (6 bases). V lost 3 bases to trimming and J lost 2 bases, with 14 bases between them. Germline V gene lookup returns CDR1 SGHTA and CDR2 FQGNSA. This CDR3 is built from 17 residues. The CDR3 nucleotides read TGTGCCAGCAGCTTTTCCGGACAGACCACTGGGGCCAACGTCCTGACTTTC. It specifies CASSFSGQTTGANVLTF.

This rearrangement joins TRBV18 to TRBJ2-1; 10 bases line up with TRBD2. The ends lost 5 bases at V and 9 bases at J; junction bases unmatched: 10. The germline CDR1 and CDR2 sequences are KGHSH and LQKENI. The CDR3 is 15 residues long. CDR3 sequence: CASSSSAGGLTEQFF. The CDR3 DNA is TGTGCCAGCTCATCTTCAGCGGGAGGGCTAACTGAGCAGTTCTTC.